These 14 T cell receptor beta chains were sequenced from one sample in a study of T-cell reconstitution after alpha-beta-depleted transplantation in children. Unique molecular identifiers tagged the TCRbeta library. TCRdb re-called the PCR reads with MiXCR, one entry per CDR3 protein. Found here are approximately 500,000 distinct CDR3 sequences, 25% to 30% of them singletons; the top ten hold about a third. The source was PBMCs, collected before TCRalphabeta/CD19-depleted stem cell transplant. These receptors were obtained from a boy younger than two with Wiskott-Aldrich syndrome, due to receive a stem cell transplant.

This chain joins TRBV5-1 and TRBJ2-7; D is unresolved. Germline V CDR1 and CDR2: SGHRS, YFSETQ. V was shortened by 0 bases and J by 2 bases, with 12 bases between the two germline ends. This CDR3 comprises 15 residues. The DNA of the CDR3 is TGCGCCAGCAGCTTGGCGGCTCCAATTCCCTACGAGCAGTACTTC. Translation: CASSLAAPIPYEQYF. Together with reference TRBV5-1 and TRBJ2-7, the CDR3 gives the full variable domain: KAGVTQTPRYLIKTRGQQVTLSCSPISGHRSVSWYQQTPGQGLQFLFEYFSETQRNKGNFPGRFSGRQFSNSRSEMNVSTLELGDSALYLCASSLAAPIPYEQYFGPGTRLTVT.

The chain carries TRBV10-1 and TRBJ2-1; 12 nucleotides line up with TRBD2. This CDR3 is built from 14 residues. Trimming at V came to 2 bases and at J to 9 bases, leaving 2 bases not matched to a gene. Germline CDR1 and CDR2: WNHNN and SYGVQD (reference sequence). CDR3 protein: CASSELAGGGEQFF. In nucleotides, the CDR3 is TGCGCCAGCAGTGAGCTAGCGGGAGGGGGTGAGCAGTTCTTC.

This chain uses TRBV6-1 with TRBJ1-2; TRBD1 is a possible D gene (5 bases). V was clipped by 6 bases and J by 3 bases, with 11 bases between them. The germline V gene has CDR1 MNHNS and CDR2 SASEGT. This CDR3 has 13 residues. The CDR3 loop reads CASRTEWDYGYTF. The CDR3 coding sequence is TGTGCCAGCAGGACAGAATGGGACTATGGCTACACCTTC.

The rearrangement uses TRBV24-1 and TRBJ2-2; D ambiguous. CDR1 and CDR2 from the germline V gene are KGHDR and SFDVKD. The CDR3 is 15 amino acids. V lost 2 bases and J lost 5, with 11 bases in between. CDR3 nucleotides: TGTGCCACCAGTGATTCCCGGACGGCGACCGGGGAGCTGTTTTTT. This gives the protein CATSDSRTATGELFF.

The chain couples TRBV20-1 to TRBJ2-2, with 13 bases aligning to TRBD2. The J segment lost 7 bases and the V segment lost 6 bases, leaving 8 bases of the junction unmatched. Germline lookup yields CDR1 DFQATT and CDR2 SNEGSKA (reference sequence). The CDR3 consists of 15 residues. The DNA for the CDR3 is TGCAGTGCGAGACGGACTAGCGGGAGAGACGGGGAGCTGTTTTTT. As protein: CSARRTSGRDGELFF.

This clonotype showed up just a few times. The chain links TRBV12-3 or TRBV12-4 to TRBJ2-5; TRBD2 matches 7 bases. V lost 6 bases and J lost 5; bases outside the gene matches: 6. This CDR3 contains 13 residues. The CDR3 bases are TGTGCCAGCAGCCAAGGGGAGGGGGAGACCCAGTACTTC. Translated, it gives CASSQGEGETQYF.

This clonotype was counted between two and nine times. The chain combines TRBV4-1 with TRBJ2-1, with 15 nucleotides matching TRBD2. With 3 bases clipped from V and 4 bases from J, the junction kept 13 bases outside the gene matches. Germline V gives CDR1 MGHRA, CDR2 YSYEKL. CDR3 length: 20 residues. The CDR3 here is CASSHGTSGRYGEVYNEQFF. The CDR3 bases are TGCGCCAGCAGCCACGGGACTAGCGGGAGGTACGGCGAGGTTTACAATGAGCAGTTCTTC.

This chain links TRBV12-3 or TRBV12-4 with TRBJ2-1; tentative D call: TRBD1 (6 bases). V was trimmed by 6 bases and J by 9 bases, leaving 18 bases between them. The CDR3 is 14 residues long. The CDR3 is CASSRYREQAEQFF. CDR3 in DNA: TGTGCCAGCAGCCGATACAGGGAACAGGCTGAGCAGTTCTTC.

The gene calls are TRBV5-1 and TRBJ2-7; D uncertain. This CDR3 is built from 15 residues. Trimming removed 5 bases at V and 0 bases at J, with 15 bases between. Per germline, CDR1 SGHRS and CDR2 YFSETQ. This chain's CDR3 is CASRYSLFNSYEQYF. In nucleotides, the CDR3 is TGCGCCAGCAGGTATAGTCTCTTCAACTCCTACGAGCAGTACTTC.

The V gene is TRBV7-2, the J gene TRBJ1-3; no firm D call. Germline lookup yields CDR1 SGHTA and CDR2 FQGNSA. Trimming pared 1 base from V and 0 bases from J, leaving 7 bases between. The CDR3 extends over 15 amino acids. CDR3 sequence reads: CASSLELSSGNTIYF. For the CDR3, the DNA is TGTGCCAGCAGCTTAGAACTGAGCTCTGGAAACACCATATATTTT.

This rearrangement joins TRBV12-3 or TRBV12-4 to TRBJ2-1; 9 bases are a match to TRBD2. Trimming at V came to 4 bases and at J to 4 bases, leaving 8 bases not matched to a gene. The CDR3 length is 16 residues. The CDR3 DNA reads TGTGCCAGCAGTTCTTCTAGCGGGACCATATACAATGAGCAGTTCTTC. It translates to CASSSSSGTIYNEQFF.

The rearrangement uses TRBV5-1 and TRBJ2-3; possible D gene TRBD2, 7 bases. V dropped 4 bases and J dropped 9 bases, with 21 bases sitting between them. Germline-derived CDR1 and CDR2 are SGHRS and YFSETQ. The CDR3 consists of 15 residues. The CDR3 DNA reads as TGCGCCAGCAGCCTTGAATGGACAGCCGGGGGGACGCAGTATTTT. Translation gives CASSLEWTAGGTQYF.

This clonotype was counted between two and nine times. This sequence joins TRBV5-1 and TRBJ2-1, with TRBD2 identical over 14 bases. The CDR3 loop spans 17 amino acids. CDR1 is SGHRS and CDR2 is YFSETQ in the germline V gene. After removal of 5 bases from V and 4 bases from J, the junction contained 8 bases not matched to a gene. As DNA, the CDR3 is TGCGCCAGCAGTCAGGGGACTAGCGGGAGTTGGTACAATGAGCAGTTCTTC. Its protein product is CASSQGTSGSWYNEQFF.

The V gene is TRBV6-5, the J gene TRBJ1-1, with D possibly matching TRBD1 (5 bases). CDR1 and CDR2 from the germline V gene are MNHEY and SVGAGI. The CDR3 covers 11 residues. V shed 5 bases and J shed 10 bases, with 11 bases lying between them. The CDR3 nucleotides read TGTGCCAGCAGTAACAAGGGGTCAGCTTTCTTT. Protein product: CASSNKGSAFF.